Sequencing of this T cell receptor beta chain was carried out in a study of shared clonotypes between healthy human individuals. Only Caucasian adults living in Nashville, Tennessee served as donors. CD8 memory combined CD45RO+ cells with CCR7-negative CD45RA+ TemRA cells. TCRdb keeps only in-frame clones here, not all; method: immunoSEQ multiplex PCR. The table records approximately 710,000 clones, about 90% of them present only once. Trimming stripped 6 bases from V and 1 base from J, with 13 bases between. The CDR3 is 14 amino acids. CDR1 and CDR2 (germline): SNHLY, FYNNEI. The clonotype was recovered from a man aged 18 to 30 in good health. Some clones in this sample may be carry-over from other donors' samples. Sample: memory CD8+ T cells from PBMCs. The subset denotes: CD45RO+ cells pooled with CCR7-negative TemRA cells. The chain employs TRBV2 and TRBJ2-7, with D perhaps TRBD1 or TRBD2 (5 bases each). The CDR3 loop reads CASRGVQASYEQYF. CDR3 DNA sequence: TGTGCCAGCAGGGGAGTACAGGCATCCTACGAGCAGTACTTC.